A single sample is the source of the 15 T cell receptor beta chains below, sequenced in a study of identifying expanded T cells in peripheral blood. Sequenced by immunoSEQ multiplex PCR; TCRdb stores in-frame clones only, minus some. The data hold approximately 120,000 clones, with about 87% observed a single time. The source material was blood. These receptors were collected from a person between 18 and 75 years old in good health.

V and J are TRBV5-4 and TRBJ1-2; D may be TRBD1 (6 bases). The CDR3 has 14 residues. Looked up from germline, CDR1 is SGHNT and CDR2 is YYREEE (reference sequence). With 0 bases removed from V and 4 bases from J, the gap between germline ends came to 10 bases. CDR3 loop: CASSLGGGRYGYTF. The DNA for the CDR3 is TGTGCCAGCAGCTTGGGCGGGGGCCGCTATGGCTACACCTTC.

This chain joins TRBV6-6 and TRBJ2-5; 7 nucleotides align to TRBD2. Germline V gives CDR1 MNHNY, CDR2 SVGAGI (reference sequence). V was pared by 2 bases and J by 0 bases, with 3 bases of the junction left unmatched. The CDR3 runs to 15 residues. CDR3: CASSYVGGYQETQYF. The CDR3 DNA is TGTGCCAGCAGTTACGTGGGGGGGTACCAAGAGACCCAGTACTTC.

CDR3 region: CASSESLGVYSNQPQHF. In DNA form, the CDR3 reads TGTGCCAGCTCTGAGTCCCTGGGGGTTTATAGCAATCAGCCCCAGCATTTT. The rearrangement uses TRBV18 and TRBJ1-5; TRBD1 is a possible D gene (5 bases). V lost 6 bases and J lost 0, with 18 bases in between. In germline, CDR1 is KGHSH, CDR2 LQKENI. The length of the CDR3 is 17 residues.

This chain uses TRBV4-2 with TRBJ2-3; 8 nucleotides line up with TRBD2. This CDR3 has 17 amino acids. Germline V lookup: CDR1 LGHNA, CDR2 YNFKEQ. With V trimmed by 0 bases and J by 6 bases, 11 bases remained unmatched. The CDR3 here is CASSQDSSGGLTDTQYF. The CDR3 DNA reads as TGTGCCAGCAGCCAAGATTCCAGCGGGGGTTTGACGGATACGCAGTATTTT.

This chain connects TRBV18 to TRBJ2-3; 12 bases line up with TRBD1. The CDR3 runs 17 residues. J lost 2 bases, V lost 1 base, and 4 bases had no gene match. CDR1 and CDR2 from the germline V gene are KGHSH and LQKENI. CDR3 loop: CASSPLGTGGLTDTQYF. CDR3 nucleotide sequence: TGTGCCAGCTCACCACTCGGGACAGGGGGCCTCACAGATACGCAGTATTTT. The variable domain in full, completed from reference TRBV18 and TRBJ2-3, reads NAGVMQNPRHLVRRRGQEARLRCSPMKGHSHVYWYRQLPEEGLKFMVYLQKENIIDESGMPKERFSAEFPKEGPSILRIQQVVRGDSAAYFCASSPLGTGGLTDTQYFGPGTRLTVL.

In the case of this clone: Germline and junction disagree at one end, which may indicate a read error. The V and J genes are TRBV18 and TRBJ1-1; no clear D. The CDR3 extends over 13 amino acids. Germline CDR1 is KGHSH and CDR2 is LQKENI. The CDR3 DNA follows: TGTGCCAGCTCACCACTCAGGAACCCTGAAGCTTTCTTT. Residues: CASSPLRNPEAFF.

Here the CDR3 DNA reads TGTGCCAGCTCACCAAACTTCCTACCCAGCTCCTACGAGCAGTACTTC. It is translated as CASSPNFLPSSYEQYF. J is TRBJ2-7 and V is TRBV18; D unresolved. Trimming took off 2 bases at V and 0 bases at J, with 14 bases between the two ends. CDR1 is KGHSH, CDR2 LQKENI, per germline. The CDR3 length is 16 residues. The whole variable domain, remainder taken from reference TRBV18 and TRBJ2-7, is NAGVMQNPRHLVRRRGQEARLRCSPMKGHSHVYWYRQLPEEGLKFMVYLQKENIIDESGMPKERFSAEFPKEGPSILRIQQVVRGDSAAYFCASSPNFLPSSYEQYFGPGTRLTVT.

V and J are TRBV9 and TRBJ2-1; D uncertain. The germline V gene has CDR1 SGDLS and CDR2 YYNGEE. The CDR3 is made up of 18 amino acids. Trimming took off 0 bases at V and 0 bases at J, with 16 bases between the two ends. The CDR3 reads CASSVELTLDSSYNEQFF. CDR3 coding DNA: TGTGCCAGCAGCGTAGAGTTAACCCTAGATAGCTCCTACAATGAGCAGTTCTTC.

V is TRBV5-1 and J is TRBJ1-5, with a tentative D call TRBD1 (5 bases). Trimming shortened V by 2 bases and J by 4 bases, and 10 bases separated the two germline ends. Germline loops: CDR1 SGHRS, CDR2 YFSETQ. The CDR3 has 14 amino acids. The CDR3: CASSLDSWNQPQHF. The CDR3, as DNA: TGCGCCAGCAGCTTAGACAGCTGGAATCAGCCCCAGCATTTT.

In this sample, this clone turned up a few times. This chain joins TRBV9 and TRBJ1-2; no reliable D call. There are 14 residues in the CDR3. V was cut by 2 bases and J by 2 bases, with 10 bases left in between. The germline CDR1 and CDR2 sequences are SGDLS and YYNGEE. This CDR3 reads CASSVSGTNYGYTF. The CDR3 coding sequence is TGTGCCAGCAGCGTTTCAGGAACGAACTATGGCTACACCTTC.

The chain recombines TRBV9 with TRBJ2-5; no clear D. V was clipped by 0 bases and J by 2 bases, with 5 bases between them. Germline lookup yields CDR1 SGDLS and CDR2 YYNGEE. This CDR3 is built from 13 residues. CDR3 sequence: CASSVGGQETQYF. The CDR3 nucleotides read TGTGCCAGCAGCGTAGGTGGGCAAGAGACCCAGTACTTC. The full variable domain, with the rest looked up from reference TRBV9 and TRBJ2-5, is DSGVTQTPKHLITATGQRVTLRCSPRSGDLSVYWYQQSLDQGLQFLIQYYNGEERAKGNILERFSAQQFPDLHSELNLSSLELGDSALYFCASSVGGQETQYFGPGTRLLVL.

The V gene is TRBV2, the J gene TRBJ2-1, with D tentatively TRBD2 (5 bases). Germline CDR1 and CDR2: SNHLY and FYNNEI. The V and J ends lost 7 bases and 6 bases respectively, with 19 bases between them. This CDR3 has 15 amino acids. The CDR3 region has the DNA TGTGCCAGCAACCTACTACCCCAAGAGGGCAATGAGCAGTTCTTC. This codes for CASNLLPQEGNEQFF.

This clone showed up just once. The gene calls are TRBV5-1 and TRBJ1-1; a weak D match, TRBD1 (6 bases). Trimming took 1 base from V and 1 from J, leaving 11 bases between them. Germline values: CDR1 SGHRS, CDR2 YFSETQ. The CDR3 length is 15 residues. As DNA, the CDR3 is TGCGCCAGCAGCTTGAACGGGGGGGCGAACACTGAAGCTTTCTTT. It codes for CASSLNGGANTEAFF.

This chain joins TRBV19 and TRBJ1-1, with 10 bases aligning to TRBD1. V gave up 7 bases and J gave up 3 bases; unmatched junction bases: 8. Germline values: CDR1 LNHDA, CDR2 SQIVND (reference sequence). The CDR3 has 15 residues. In nucleotides, the CDR3 is TGTGCCAGTACTCTGGGACAGGGGTTTTACACTGAAGCTTTCTTT. Translation: CASTLGQGFYTEAFF.

This chain joins TRBV7-6 and TRBJ2-2; no clear D. Germline-derived CDR1 and CDR2 are SGHVS and FNYEAQ. The CDR3 extends over 14 amino acids. V lost 0 bases, J lost 4 bases, and 6 bases lay in between. Here the CDR3 DNA reads TGTGCCAGCAGCTTAGCCTCTATCACCGGGGAGCTGTTTTTT. This gives the protein CASSLASITGELFF.